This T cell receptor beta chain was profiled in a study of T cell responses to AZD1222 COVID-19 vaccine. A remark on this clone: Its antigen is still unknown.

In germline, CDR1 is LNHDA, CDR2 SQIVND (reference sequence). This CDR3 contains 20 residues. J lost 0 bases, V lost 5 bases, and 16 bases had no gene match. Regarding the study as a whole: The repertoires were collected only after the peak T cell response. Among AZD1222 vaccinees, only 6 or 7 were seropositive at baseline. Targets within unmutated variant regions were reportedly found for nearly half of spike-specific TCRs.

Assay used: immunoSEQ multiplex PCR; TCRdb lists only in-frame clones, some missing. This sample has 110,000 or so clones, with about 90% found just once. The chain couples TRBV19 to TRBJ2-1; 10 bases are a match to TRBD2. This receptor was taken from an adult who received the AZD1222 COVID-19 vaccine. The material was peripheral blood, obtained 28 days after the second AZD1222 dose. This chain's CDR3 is CASSLRGVAGGLSSYNEQFF. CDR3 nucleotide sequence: TGTGCCAGTAGTCTCCGAGGGGTAGCGGGAGGCCTAAGCTCCTACAATGAGCAGTTCTTC.